The sequence of this TCR beta chain was determined in a study of CD8+ T cells in alopecia areata. After isolation, RNA underwent reverse transcription to generate cDNA as the sequencing template. Data came from immunoSEQ multiplex PCR; TCRdb stores just in-frame clones and leaves some out. The data hold around 200,000 clones, with around 66% observed a single time. The V end lost 6 bases, the J end lost 4 bases, and 10 bases lay between the germline ends. The CDR3 length is 13 residues. From germline, CDR1 is SNHLY and CDR2 FYNNEI. Treatment given: oral pan-JAK inhibitor, 5-10 mg twice daily. A remark on this clone: Its antigen is still unknown.

Study outcomes and limitations: Scalp specimens additionally yield sequences from normal skin's resident alphabeta T cells. Uncertain still, given a single nonresponder, is whether baseline CD8+ expansion links to response. Among the 100 top clones, expanded CD8+ clones, like scalp clonality, were significantly decreased by tofacitinib.

This chain joins TRBV2 and TRBJ1-5, with a possible D match to TRBD1 (5 bases). The clonotype originates from a human donor with alopecia areata. Sequenced here: CD4+ T cells sorted from blood, sampled at week 4, from a patient treated with tofacitinib. The CDR3 coding sequence is TGTGCCAGCAGCCCAGGGCTAAATCAGCCCCAGCATTTT. This translates into CASSPGLNQPQHF.